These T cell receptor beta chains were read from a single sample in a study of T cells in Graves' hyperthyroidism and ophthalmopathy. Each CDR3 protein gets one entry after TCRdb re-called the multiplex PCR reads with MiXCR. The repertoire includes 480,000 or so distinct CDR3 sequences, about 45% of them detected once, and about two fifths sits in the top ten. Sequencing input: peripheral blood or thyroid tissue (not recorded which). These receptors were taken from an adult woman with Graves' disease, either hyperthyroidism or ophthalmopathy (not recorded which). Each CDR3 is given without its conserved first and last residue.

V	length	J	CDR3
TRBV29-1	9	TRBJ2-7	SVVDRYEQY
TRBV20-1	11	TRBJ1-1	SAPNPRNTEAF
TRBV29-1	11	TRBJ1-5	SVASGNNQPQH
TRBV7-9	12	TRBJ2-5	ASSVGASQETQY
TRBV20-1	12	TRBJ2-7	SATAGNWDGEQY
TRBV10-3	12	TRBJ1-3	ASRGTGRGNTIY
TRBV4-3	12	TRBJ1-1	ASSQDSGDTEAF
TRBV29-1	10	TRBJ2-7	SVPGGVGEQY
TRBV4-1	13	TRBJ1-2	ASSHGPQGQSGYT
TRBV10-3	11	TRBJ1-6	ATLRDHNSPLH
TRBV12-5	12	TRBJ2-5	ASANPRERETQY
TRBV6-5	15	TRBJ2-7	ASSESGKGAQAYEQY
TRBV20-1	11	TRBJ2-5	SARNVEQETQY
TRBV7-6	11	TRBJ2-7	ASSQTETYEQY
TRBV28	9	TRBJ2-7	ASTTLFEQY
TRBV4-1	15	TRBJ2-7	ASSHTSTGATAYEQY
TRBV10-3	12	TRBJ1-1	AISEPAANTEAF
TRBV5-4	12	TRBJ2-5	ASSFDKFQETQY
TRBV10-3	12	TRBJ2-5	AISEKKGQETQY
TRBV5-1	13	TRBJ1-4	ASSSSGGDEEKLF
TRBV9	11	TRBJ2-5	ASSILDQETQY
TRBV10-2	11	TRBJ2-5	ATKRGVGETQY
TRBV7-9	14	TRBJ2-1	ASSSTGGSPYNEQF
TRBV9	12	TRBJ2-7	ASSPFGGGYEQY
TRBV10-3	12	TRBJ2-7	AISWTSGTYEQY
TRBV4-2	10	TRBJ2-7	ASRSYSYEQY
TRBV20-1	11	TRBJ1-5	SATGTGAQPQH
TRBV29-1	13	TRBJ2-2	SVDHPSGRGGELF
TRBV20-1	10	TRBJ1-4	IARGTNEKLF
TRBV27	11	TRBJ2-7	ASGTSGVYEQY
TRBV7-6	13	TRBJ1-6	ASSNAPGLGSPLH
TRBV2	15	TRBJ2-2	ASSLLKNRGRVGELF
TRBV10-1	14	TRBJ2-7	ASSSVEGGTVYEQY
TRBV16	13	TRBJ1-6	ASSASRTDNSPLH
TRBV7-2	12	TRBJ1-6	ASSSLGGISPLH
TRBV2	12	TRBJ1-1	ASSLDRVITEAF
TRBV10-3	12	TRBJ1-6	ATEIGQGNSPLH
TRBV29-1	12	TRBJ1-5	SVTLAGANQPQH
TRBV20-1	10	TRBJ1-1	SASSGPGRAF
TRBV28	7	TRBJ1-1	ASSVEAF
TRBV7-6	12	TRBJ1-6	ASSLQGENSPLH
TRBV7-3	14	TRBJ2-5	ASSYRDRDTQETQY
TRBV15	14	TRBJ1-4	ATSERRTGTNEKLF